Shown below are 23 T cell receptor beta chains from a single sample sequenced in a study of T cell responses to AZD1222 COVID-19 vaccine. The method was immunoSEQ multiplex PCR; TCRdb's version includes in-frame clones alone and lacks a portion of them. The repertoire has 100,000 to 150,000 clones, around 90% of them found once; the top ten carry about 1.6%. Here the sequenced sample was peripheral blood, taken on day 0 of AZD1222 vaccination. These receptors were taken from an adult in good health.

The V gene is TRBV23-1, the J gene TRBJ1-1; the match to TRBD1 covers 9 bases. TRBV23-1 is labeled an ORF, and its function is uncertain. J was trimmed by 0 bases and V by 10 bases; bases with no gene match: 12. The CDR3 consists of 16 residues. The CDR3 DNA reads TGCGCCACTGGGGGAACAGGGGGCCGAGTGAACACTGAAGCTTTCTTT. This encodes CATGGTGGRVNTEAFF.

The chain recombines TRBV5-6 with TRBJ1-1; possibly TRBD1 for D (5 bases). Trimming stripped 0 bases from V and 7 bases from J, with 13 bases between. The germline V gene has CDR1 SGHDT and CDR2 YYEEEE. The CDR3 extends over 14 amino acids. CDR3 in amino acids: CASSLDRTRIEAFF. CDR3 nucleotide sequence: TGTGCCAGCAGCTTGGACAGGACGCGAATTGAAGCTTTCTTT.

This chain joins TRBV24-1 and TRBJ2-7; 9 nucleotides line up with TRBD1. Germline V lookup: CDR1 KGHDR, CDR2 SFDVKD. Trimming took 4 bases from V and 3 from J; bases not matched to a gene: 9. This CDR3 has 16 residues. CDR3 nucleotide sequence: TGTGCCACCAGTGAGGCGACCGGGACAGGGCTCTACGAGCAGTACTTC. Its translation is CATSEATGTGLYEQYF.

The CDR3, as DNA: TGTGCCAGCAGCTTTGGGGTTGAGTATGGCTACACCTTC. The encoded protein is CASSFGVEYGYTF. This chain connects TRBV11-2 to TRBJ1-2; D gene unclear. V lost 3 bases and J 5 bases, leaving 10 bases between the germline ends. CDR3 length equals 13 residues. Germline values: CDR1 SGHAT, CDR2 FQNNGV.

The CDR3 sequence is CASRNPGLASYNEQFF. The CDR3 nucleotides are TGCGCCAGCAGGAACCCGGGACTAGCCTCCTACAATGAGCAGTTCTTC. The J gene is TRBJ2-1, the V gene TRBV5-1; 9 positions agree with TRBD2. Germline V gene lookup returns CDR1 SGHRS and CDR2 YFSETQ. The V segment lost 5 bases and the J segment 0 bases; nucleotides outside the gene matches: 6. The CDR3 totals 16 residues. Using reference TRBV5-1 and TRBJ2-1 for the parts outside the CDR3, the full variable domain is KAGVTQTPRYLIKTRGQQVTLSCSPISGHRSVSWYQQTPGQGLQFLFEYFSETQRNKGNFPGRFSGRQFSNSRSEMNVSTLELGDSALYLCASRNPGLASYNEQFFGPGTRLTVL.

In DNA, the CDR3 is TGTGCCAGCAGCGGACCGGACTGGGCTTTCTTT. Amino acids: CASSGPDWAFF. The V call is TRBV6-5, the J call TRBJ1-1, with no clear D. V lost 6 bases and J 11 bases, leaving 13 bases between the germline ends. The CDR3 is 11 amino acids. Germline assignment: CDR1 MNHEY and CDR2 SVGAGI.

The chain employs TRBV2 and TRBJ2-1, with D possibly being TRBD1 or TRBD2 (5 bases each). CDR3 size: 15 residues. V lost 10 bases and J lost 0, with 16 bases in between. CDR1 is SNHLY, CDR2 FYNNEI, per germline. The CDR3 sequence is CATPGAGSSYNEQFF. The CDR3 DNA sequence: TGTGCCACCCCCGGTGCAGGGAGCTCCTACAATGAGCAGTTCTTC.

The chain combines TRBV6-5 with TRBJ2-7, with 8 bases aligning to TRBD1. J was trimmed by 2 bases and V by 6 bases; bases with no gene match: 6. Germline V gene sequence: CDR1 MNHEY, CDR2 SVGAGI. This CDR3 has 14 residues. CDR3 sequence reads: CASSYDRGPYEQYF. The DNA for the CDR3 is TGTGCCAGCAGCTACGACAGGGGACCCTACGAGCAGTACTTC.

The chain couples TRBV4-1 to TRBJ1-2; 7 bases match TRBD1. The CDR3 runs 18 residues. Trimming took 2 bases from V and 0 from J; bases not matched to a gene: 12. CDR1 MGHRA and CDR2 YSYEKL come from the germline V gene. DNA for the CDR3: TGCGCCAGCAGCCAATACTCTCCCGGGACAGAGACTAACTATGGCTACACCTTC. It yields the protein CASSQYSPGTETNYGYTF.

The chain recombines TRBV11-3 with TRBJ2-7, with 7 bases that match TRBD2. Germline CDR1 and CDR2: SGHNT and YENEEA. The J segment lost 2 bases and the V segment lost 7 bases, leaving 5 bases of the junction unmatched. This CDR3 has 13 amino acids. The chain's CDR3 is CASIGSGAYEQYF. CDR3 nucleotides: TGTGCCAGCATCGGCAGCGGGGCCTACGAGCAGTACTTC.

The chain has TRBV28 and TRBJ2-2, with 9 positions matching TRBD2. The CDR3 sequence is 15 residues long. Germline trimming cut 0 bases from V and 5 bases from J; bases unmatched to any gene: 1. Germline assignment: CDR1 MDHEN and CDR2 SYDVKM. The CDR3 protein is CASSLWREGTGELFF. The CDR3 DNA follows: TGTGCCAGCAGTTTATGGCGGGAGGGTACCGGGGAGCTGTTTTTT.

The chain carries TRBV2 and TRBJ2-7; TRBD1 matches at 7 bases. Germline-derived CDR1 and CDR2 are SNHLY and FYNNEI. J was trimmed by 3 bases and V by 6 bases; bases with no gene match: 2. CDR3 length: 12 residues. The CDR3 sequence is CASRAGGYEQYF. CDR3 coding DNA: TGTGCCAGCAGGGCAGGGGGCTACGAGCAGTACTTC.

CDR3 nucleotide sequence: TGCGCCAGCAGCCTAGCGACGACAGCGGGAGGTGGAAACGAGCAGTACTTC. It is translated as CASSLATTAGGGNEQYF. The chain couples TRBV4-1 to TRBJ2-7; TRBD2 agrees at 9 bases. The CDR3 is made up of 17 amino acids. CDR1 is MGHRA, CDR2 YSYEKL, per germline. V shed 4 bases, J shed 5 bases, and the junction held 15 bases outside the gene matches.

This chain links TRBV10-3 with TRBJ2-7, with TRBD2 identical over 7 bases. V dropped 2 bases and J dropped 4; count of bases not matched to a gene: 8. The CDR3 has 15 amino acids. Germline V gene sequence: CDR1 ENHRY, CDR2 SYGVKD. The CDR3 spells CAISEPWEGLYEQYF. In nucleotides, the CDR3 is TGTGCCATCAGTGAGCCCTGGGAGGGGCTTTACGAGCAGTACTTC.

The CDR3 sequence: CASSLGAGPTYEQYF. CDR3 sequence (DNA): TGTGCCAGCAGCCTTGGGGCGGGACCGACTTACGAGCAGTACTTC. The J gene is TRBJ2-7, the V gene TRBV11-2; weak D call: TRBD2 (6 bases). The CDR3 covers 15 residues. Germline values: CDR1 SGHAT, CDR2 FQNNGV. Deletions cut 5 bases from V and 4 bases from J, with 18 bases between.

This chain uses TRBV5-4 with TRBJ2-7; no clear D gene. The CDR3 spans 13 residues. V was trimmed by 0 bases and J by 3 bases, leaving 7 bases between them. Germline CDR1 reads SGHNT; CDR2 reads YYREEE (reference sequence). DNA of the CDR3: TGTGCCAGCAGCTTGGCATCAGACTACGAGCAGTACTTC. Protein sequence: CASSLASDYEQYF.

The CDR3 nucleotides are TGTGCCAGCTCACCACCGGGTTCAGGGTCCCGCTCCTACGAGCAGTACTTC. The encoded protein is CASSPPGSGSRSYEQYF. This chain links TRBV18 with TRBJ2-7; maybe TRBD1 (5 bases). Trimming took off 0 bases at V and 0 bases at J, with 15 bases between the two ends. The CDR3 consists of 17 residues. The V gene's germline CDR1 is KGHSH and CDR2 LQKENI.

A single count supports this clone. The V and J genes are TRBV28 and TRBJ2-7, with D tentatively TRBD1 or TRBD2 (6 bases each). The germline CDR1 and CDR2 sequences are MDHEN and SYDVKM. The V end was cut by 2 bases, the J end by 3 bases, with 11 bases between. CDR3 length: 14 residues. DNA for the CDR3: TGTGCCAGCAGTTTAGACAAGGGGGGCTACGAGCAGTACTTC. The encoded protein is CASSLDKGGYEQYF.

The chain employs TRBV5-1 and TRBJ1-5; no definite D call. CDR1 is SGHRS and CDR2 is YFSETQ in the germline V gene. The CDR3 covers 16 residues. The V end lost 0 bases, the J end lost 2 bases, and 12 bases lay between the germline ends. CDR3 loop: CASSLGGTGGNQPQHF. In DNA form, the CDR3 reads TGCGCCAGCAGCTTGGGGGGAACGGGCGGCAATCAGCCCCAGCATTTT.

The CDR3 bases are TGTGCCAGCAGTGAATACGGCAGGAACTATGGCTACACCTTC. Amino acid sequence: CASSEYGRNYGYTF. The chain is built from TRBV25-1 and TRBJ1-2; D is unresolved. The germline gives CDR1 MGHDK, CDR2 SYGVNS. This CDR3 has 14 amino acids. The ends were cut back, 0 bases at V and 2 bases at J, with 7 bases in the middle.

This rearrangement joins TRBV5-1 to TRBJ2-1; D may be TRBD1 or TRBD2 (5 bases each). Trimming took off 0 bases at V and 8 bases at J, with 12 bases between the two ends. The germline CDR1 and CDR2 sequences are SGHRS and YFSETQ. The CDR3 contains 14 residues. This CDR3 is CASSLGGGLDEQFF. For the CDR3, the DNA is TGCGCCAGCAGCTTGGGGGGCGGGTTGGATGAGCAGTTCTTC.

This sequence joins TRBV20-1 and TRBJ2-1; tentatively, D is TRBD2 (5 bases). V was clipped by 2 bases and J by 9 bases, with 5 bases between them. Germline-derived CDR1 and CDR2 are DFQATT and SNEGSKA (reference sequence). CDR3 length equals 10 residues. The CDR3 bases are TGCAGTGCTAGACGGGGTGAGCAGTTCTTC. As protein: CSARRGEQFF.

This chain connects TRBV3-1 (or the pseudogene TRBV3-2) to TRBJ2-1; 10 bases are a match to TRBD2. Germline loops: CDR1 LGHDT, CDR2 YNNKEL (reference sequence). The CDR3 spans 17 residues. V shed 0 bases, J shed 6 bases, and the junction held 8 bases outside the gene matches. CDR3 loop: CASSQDMEREGRNEQFF. CDR3 sequence (DNA): TGTGCCAGCAGCCAAGATATGGAGCGGGAGGGTCGCAATGAGCAGTTCTTC.